This TCR beta chain comes out of a study of T cells in Graves' hyperthyroidism and ophthalmopathy. This clonotype turned up a few times. Its antigen is unknown. V lost 4 bases, J lost 5 bases, and 11 bases stayed unmatched. The germline V gene has CDR1 SGDLS and CDR2 YYNGEE. The CDR3 covers 15 residues. Amplification yielded TCR beta CDR3 regions, with RNA transcripts as the source. RT-PCR in the first round (using the HTBI primer set) targeted the TCR CDR3. TCRdb re-analysed the multiplex PCR reads in MiXCR, keeping a single row per CDR3 protein. The sample gives 500,000 or so distinct CDR3 sequences, 15% to 20% of which show up once; roughly 29% is in the top ten. Study-wide results and limits: Most thyroid clonotypes expanded above 0.001 appeared in blood too.

Sequenced material: blood. The origin of this receptor is a woman in her 30s with Graves' ophthalmopathy. The chain employs TRBV9 and TRBJ2-5; 7 bases map to TRBD1. CDR3 DNA sequence: TGTGCCAGCAGCACCCGGACAGGCACGGGGGAGACCCAGTACTTC. Translated: CASSTRTGTGETQYF.